This TCR beta chain was recorded in a study of blood T cell repertoires in COVID-19. For the study at large: COVID-19 samples, acute and convalescent, were from the United States, Italy and Spain. PBMCs, B-cell-depleted T cells, or T cells provided the cDNA or gDNA that made up the material.

Seattle participants joined during active infection and were tracked over time. Original analysis: Estimation of nucleated cell counts was performed using reference gene primer amplification. Assay: immunoSEQ multiplex PCR; the TCRdb copy retains only in-frame clones and omits some. Clone size and the V and J calls come from that table; the DNA yielded D and trimming. The sample gives hundreds of thousands of clones, approximately 85% of which show up once; 4% to 6% is in the top ten. Germline V gene data show CDR1 as SGHNT and CDR2 as YYREEE (reference sequence). This CDR3 spans 16 amino acids. The J segment lost 4 bases and the V segment lost 3 bases, leaving 9 bases of the junction unmatched.

The rearrangement links TRBV5-4 to TRBJ2-1; TRBD2 aligns across 8 bases. The receptor's source is a man aged 50 to 59 with COVID-19, enrolled during active disease. The sample comprised peripheral blood. The CDR3 sequence is CASSSGGQGKYNEQFF. The DNA of the CDR3 is TGTGCCAGCAGCTCGGGGGGGCAGGGGAAATACAATGAGCAGTTCTTC.